The entry below gives a single TCR beta chain sequence along with its context. Its antigen target is currently unknown. The sample holds no much larger clone one base away, and base qualities are not on file. The donors were healthy, HIV-negative adults with no recently reported acute infections or vaccinations. Every donor was a Caucasian adult residing in Nashville, Tennessee, USA. CD4+ T cells were enriched by magnetic negative selection, after which naive cells were positively selected on CD45RA and the negative fraction was taken as the memory subset. Blood was collected by leukapheresis, and PBMCs were isolated by Ficoll-Histopaque density gradient centrifugation and then cryopreserved in liquid nitrogen vapor phase. Analytical flow cytometry was used to check the purity and quantity of each magnetically sorted T cell population. Each sorted fraction had its genomic DNA isolated and then quantified by UV absorbance on a Nanodrop 2000c.

The data stem from a study of shared clonotypes between healthy human individuals (dated by TCRdb to the early 2020s). Regarding the complete study: A couple of women and a few men aged 18 to 49 years were included in the cohort. Blood TCR repertoires of a handful of healthy adults were deeply sequenced to estimate repertoire size and the extent of clonotype sharing between individuals. Leukapheresis yielded between about 0.85 and 9.5 billion PBMCs per donor. For each donor, CD4 naive and CD4 memory were each given three plates, CD8 naive was given two plates, and CD8 memory was given one plate. To increase sequencing depth and limit assay-specific biases, different laboratories used diverse techniques to prepare libraries and sequence TCR repertoires. Overall study results and their limits: Naive subsets generally had larger estimated clonotype richness than memory subsets. Rarefaction of sorted-subset datasets indicated incomplete sequencing despite the large sequencing depth. Sampling was limited to blood, and TCR repertoires in tissue likely differ from TCR repertoires in blood. Pairwise subsampling indicated that sequencing depth was expected to affect the degree of clonotype sharing among donors. Compared with non-shared clonotypes, the clonotypes found in all four sorted-subset donors had higher generation probabilities. The small number of donors limited the genetic and exposure-history diversity represented. Around 5% of naive CD4, 3.5% of naive CD8, approximately 2% of memory CD4, and roughly 0.4% of memory CD8 clonotypes were shared across a few donors.

TCR CDR3 regions were amplified from genomic DNA by multiplex PCR using the deep immunoSEQ assay. For each cell subset, the extracted genomic DNA was distributed evenly across all wells of several immunoSEQ 96-well plates, and each plate served as one replicate. For sorted subsets, around 200 ng genomic DNA, equal to 30,000 or so T cell genomes, was loaded into each replicate PCR. Purified libraries were quantified with a Qubit 3.0 fluorometer, sized on a Bioanalyzer 2100, and re-quantified with the KAPA Library Quantification kit. Every immunoSEQ 96-well plate was sequenced on a dedicated single-read 150-cycle Illumina NextSeq 550 flow cell. From the authors' description of their analysis: Because only junctional sequences without quality scores were contained in the immunoSEQ output, filtering matching that applied to full-length reads could not be performed. Sequences were annotated with PyIR, a Python wrapper for IgBLAST v1.9, and V/J genes and CDR3 were assigned using IMGT germline references. Reads were removed for weak V/J assignments (E-value above 1e-6), missing CDR3, stop codons, out-of-frame junctions, or ambiguous translated residues. A V3J clonotype was defined by an identical inferred V gene, J gene, and CDR3 amino acid sequence. Percentage overlap between repertoires was calculated by dividing the number of shared unique clonotypes by the size of the smaller repertoire. Richness of each repertoire was evaluated using RTK rarefaction, the Chao1 estimator, and Recon v2.1 estimates of unobserved clonotypes. Generation probabilities for all TCRbeta clonotypes obtained by the gDNA method from a handful of donors were computed using OLGA. TCRdb carries this immuneACCESS record with in-frame sequences only. Its versions omit some clonotypes, under half of them owing to an unresolved V gene in the studies checked, with the rest unexplained. V and J calls plus clone size are reproduced from that table; the DNA served to infer D and trimming. Counted in this sample were roughly 2.5 million clones; roughly nine tenths of them appeared once. The ten largest account for about 0.13% of the sample.

The sequenced sample consisted of naive CD4+ T cells sorted from blood. What this sample's cell subset or site label stands for: CD45RA+ positively selected. This clonotype originated in a man aged 18 to 29 in good health.

This receptor has the CDR3 CASSPGVQVEQYF. The nucleotides read TGTGCCAGCTCACCAGGGGTACAGGTCGAGCAGTACTTC. Recombination joined TRBV18 with TRBJ2-7, with TRBD1 perhaps the D gene, on 5 matching bases. The CDR3 goes from the cysteine to the phenylalanine over 13 residues. CDR3 DNA is the only sequence kept; it has 39 bases, read in frame from the first base. V is clipped by 2 bases and J by 6 bases, and the sequence between their germline boundaries is 11 bases long. Per the germline V gene, KGHSH is the CDR1 and LQKENI is the CDR2.